This T cell receptor beta chain stems from a study of Graves' ophthalmopathy and Graves' hyperthyroidism. This clonotype was counted at least ten times. What it recognizes is unknown. Amplification targeted the TCR beta CDR3 regions, with RNA transcripts as the source material. RT-PCR in the first round used HTBI primers; a second-round multiplex PCR followed. In TCRdb, the multiplex PCR reads were re-called with MiXCR into one record per CDR3 protein. The table records 220,000 or so distinct CDR3 sequences, 20% to 25% of them present only once. Ophthalmopathy in the donors was of moderate-to-severe activity, with CAS ≥3, NOSPECS ≥4 and duration under 3 months. Study outcomes and limitations: A model of 13 signatures distinguished ophthalmopathy from stable hyperthyroidism at 87.88% sensitivity and approximately 77% specificity. The study's model predicted ophthalmopathy progression at about 71% sensitivity and 72.22% specificity.

The V gene end was trimmed by 2 bases and the J gene end by 0 bases; junction bases not matched to a gene: 4. The CDR3 runs 16 residues. CDR1 and CDR2 from the germline V gene are MNHGY and SAAAGT. The receptor comes from a woman between 50 and 59 years old with Graves' ophthalmopathy. Sequences were obtained from peripheral blood. The chain couples TRBV6-8 to TRBJ1-5, with TRBD1 identical over 7 bases. The DNA for the CDR3 is TGTGCCAGCAGTTACAGCAGGGGGTCTAGCAATCAGCCCCAGCATTTT. Its protein product is CASSYSRGSSNQPQHF.